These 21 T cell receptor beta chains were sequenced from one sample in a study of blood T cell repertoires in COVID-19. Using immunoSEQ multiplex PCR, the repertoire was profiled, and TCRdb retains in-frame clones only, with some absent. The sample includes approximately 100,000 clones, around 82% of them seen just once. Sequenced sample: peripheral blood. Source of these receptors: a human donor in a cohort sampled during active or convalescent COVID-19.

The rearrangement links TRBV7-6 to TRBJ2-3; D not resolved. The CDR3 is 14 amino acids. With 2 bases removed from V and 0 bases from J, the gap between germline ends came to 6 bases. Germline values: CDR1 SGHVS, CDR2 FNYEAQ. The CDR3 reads CASSLQASTDTQYF. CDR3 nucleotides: TGTGCCAGCAGCTTACAGGCAAGCACAGATACGCAGTATTTT.

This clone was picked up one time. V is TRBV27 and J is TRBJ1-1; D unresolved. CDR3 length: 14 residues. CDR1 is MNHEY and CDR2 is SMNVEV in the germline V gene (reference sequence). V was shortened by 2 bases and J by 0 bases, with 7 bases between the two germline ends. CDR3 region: CASSLSRLNTEAFF. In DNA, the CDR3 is TGTGCCAGCAGTTTAAGCCGCCTGAACACTGAAGCTTTCTTT.

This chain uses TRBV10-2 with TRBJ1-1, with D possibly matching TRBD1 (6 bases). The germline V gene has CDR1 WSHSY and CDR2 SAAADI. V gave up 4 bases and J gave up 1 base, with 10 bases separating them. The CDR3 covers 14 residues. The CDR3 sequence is CASSVAGENTEAFF. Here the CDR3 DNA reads TGCGCCAGCAGTGTAGCAGGGGAGAACACTGAAGCTTTCTTT.

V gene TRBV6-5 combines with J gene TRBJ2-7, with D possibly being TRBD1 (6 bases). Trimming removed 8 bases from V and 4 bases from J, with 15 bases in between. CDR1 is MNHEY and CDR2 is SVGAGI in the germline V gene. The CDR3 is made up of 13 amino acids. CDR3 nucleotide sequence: TGTGCCAGCCCTGAGAGTGGGACATACGAGCAGTACTTC. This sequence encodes CASPESGTYEQYF.

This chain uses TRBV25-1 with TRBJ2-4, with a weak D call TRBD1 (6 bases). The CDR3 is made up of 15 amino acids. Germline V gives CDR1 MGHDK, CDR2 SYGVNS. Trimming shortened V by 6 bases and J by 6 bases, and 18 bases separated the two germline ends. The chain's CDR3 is CASSPRTASPNIQYF. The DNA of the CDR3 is TGTGCCAGCAGCCCCAGGACAGCCTCCCCAAACATTCAGTACTTC.

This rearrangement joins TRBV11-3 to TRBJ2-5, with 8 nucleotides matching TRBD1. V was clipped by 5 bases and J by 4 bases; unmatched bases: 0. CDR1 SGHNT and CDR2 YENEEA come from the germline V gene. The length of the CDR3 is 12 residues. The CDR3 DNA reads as TGTGCCAGCAGCACAGGGGGAGAGACCCAGTACTTC. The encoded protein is CASSTGGETQYF.

CDR3 amino acids: CASSMTAEYGYTF. The DNA for the CDR3 is TGTGCCAGTAGTATGACGGCGGAGTATGGCTACACCTTC. The rearrangement joins TRBV19 to TRBJ1-2; D not certain. Deletions cut 3 bases from V and 5 bases from J, with 10 bases between. Germline CDR1 is LNHDA and CDR2 is SQIVND (reference sequence). The CDR3 loop spans 13 amino acids.

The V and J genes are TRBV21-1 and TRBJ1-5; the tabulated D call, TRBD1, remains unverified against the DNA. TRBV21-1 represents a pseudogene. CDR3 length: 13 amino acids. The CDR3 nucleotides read TGTGCCAGCAGCATTTCGAGACCTCAGGCCCAGCATTTT. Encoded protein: CASSISRPQAQHF.

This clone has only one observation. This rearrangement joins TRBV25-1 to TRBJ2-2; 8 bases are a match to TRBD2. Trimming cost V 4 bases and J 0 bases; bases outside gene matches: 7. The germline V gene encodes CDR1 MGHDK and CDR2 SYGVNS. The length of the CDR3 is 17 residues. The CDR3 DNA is TGTGCCAGCAGTGGCCCCCGGGGGGGGGCGAACACCGGGGAGCTGTTTTTT. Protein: CASSGPRGGANTGELFF. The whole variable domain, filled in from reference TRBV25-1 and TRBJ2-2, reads EADIYQTPRYLVIGTGKKITLECSQTMGHDKMYWYQQDPGMELHLIHYSYGVNSTEKGDLSSESTVSRIRTEHFPLTLESARPSHTSQYLCASSGPRGGANTGELFFGEGSRLTVL.

The CDR3 region has the DNA TGTGCCAGCAGCAAAGAAAGGGACGGCGCCCAGGGGAACACCATATATTTT. Its translation is CASSKERDGAQGNTIYF. The rearrangement uses TRBV21-1 and TRBJ1-3; the table's D gene call, TRBD1, was not cross checked with the DNA. TRBV21-1 is an annotated pseudogene. This CDR3 is built from 17 residues.

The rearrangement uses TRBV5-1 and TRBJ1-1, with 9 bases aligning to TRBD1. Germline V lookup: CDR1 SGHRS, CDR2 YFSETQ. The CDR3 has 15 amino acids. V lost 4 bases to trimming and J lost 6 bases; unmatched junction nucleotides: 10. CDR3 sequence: CASSPRDRATAEAFF. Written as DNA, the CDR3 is TGCGCCAGCAGCCCGCGGGACAGGGCGACGGCTGAAGCTTTCTTT.

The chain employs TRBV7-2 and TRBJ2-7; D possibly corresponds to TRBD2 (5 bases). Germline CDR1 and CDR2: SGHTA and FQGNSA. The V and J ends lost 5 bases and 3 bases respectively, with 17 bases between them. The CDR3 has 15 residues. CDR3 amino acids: CASSVYAGQSYEQYF. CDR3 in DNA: TGTGCCAGCAGCGTCTATGCGGGCCAGAGCTACGAGCAGTACTTC.

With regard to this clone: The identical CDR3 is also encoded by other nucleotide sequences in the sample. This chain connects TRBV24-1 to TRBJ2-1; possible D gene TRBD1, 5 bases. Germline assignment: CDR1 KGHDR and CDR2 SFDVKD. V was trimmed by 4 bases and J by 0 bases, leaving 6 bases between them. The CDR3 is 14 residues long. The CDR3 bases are TGTGCCACCAGTGAGCAGGGCTCCTACAATGAGCAGTTCTTC. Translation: CATSEQGSYNEQFF.

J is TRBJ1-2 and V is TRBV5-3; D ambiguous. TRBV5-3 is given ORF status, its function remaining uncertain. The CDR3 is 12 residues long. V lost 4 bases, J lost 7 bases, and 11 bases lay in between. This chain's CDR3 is CARSRNSCGYTF. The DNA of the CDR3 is TGTGCCAGAAGCCGAAACAGCTGTGGCTACACCTTC.

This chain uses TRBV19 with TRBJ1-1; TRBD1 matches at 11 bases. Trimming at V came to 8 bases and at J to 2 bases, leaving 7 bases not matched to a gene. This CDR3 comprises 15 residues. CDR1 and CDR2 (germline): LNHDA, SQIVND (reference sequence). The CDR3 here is CASGTGQGDNTEAFF. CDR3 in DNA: TGTGCCAGTGGAACGGGACAGGGGGACAACACTGAAGCTTTCTTT. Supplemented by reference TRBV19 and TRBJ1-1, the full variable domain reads DGGITQSPKYLFRKEGQNVTLSCEQNLNHDAMYWYRQDPGQGLRLIYYSQIVNDFQKGDIAEGYSVSREKKESFPLTVTSAQKNPTAFYLCASGTGQGDNTEAFFGQGTRLTVV.

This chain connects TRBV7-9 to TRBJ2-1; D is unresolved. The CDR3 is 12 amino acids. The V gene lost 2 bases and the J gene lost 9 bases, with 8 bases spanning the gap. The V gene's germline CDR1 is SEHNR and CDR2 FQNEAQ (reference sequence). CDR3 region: CASSLRNSEQFF. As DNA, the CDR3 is TGTGCCAGCAGCTTACGAAATAGTGAGCAGTTCTTC.

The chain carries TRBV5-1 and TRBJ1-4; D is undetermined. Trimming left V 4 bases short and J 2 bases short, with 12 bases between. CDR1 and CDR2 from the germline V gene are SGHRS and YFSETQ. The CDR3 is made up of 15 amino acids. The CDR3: CASSLTWRTNEKLFF. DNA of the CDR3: TGCGCCAGCAGCCTAACATGGCGGACTAATGAAAAACTGTTTTTT.

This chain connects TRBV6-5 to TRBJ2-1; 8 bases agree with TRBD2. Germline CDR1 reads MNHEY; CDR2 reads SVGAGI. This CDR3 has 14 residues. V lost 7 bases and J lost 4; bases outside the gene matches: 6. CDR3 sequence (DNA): TGTGCCAGCACCCGGGGGGGCTTATACAATGAGCAGTTCTTC. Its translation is CASTRGGLYNEQFF.

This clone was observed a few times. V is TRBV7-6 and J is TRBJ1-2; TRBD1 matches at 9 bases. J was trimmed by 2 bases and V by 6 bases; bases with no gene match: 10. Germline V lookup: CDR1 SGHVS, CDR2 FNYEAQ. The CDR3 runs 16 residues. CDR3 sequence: CASSRSPGQGNYGYTF. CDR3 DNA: TGTGCCAGCAGTCGTTCTCCGGGACAGGGAAACTATGGCTACACCTTC.

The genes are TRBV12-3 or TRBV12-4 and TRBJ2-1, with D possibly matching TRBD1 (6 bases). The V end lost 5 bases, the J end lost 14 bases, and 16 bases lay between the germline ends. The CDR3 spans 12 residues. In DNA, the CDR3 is TGTGCCAGCAGTGATACCGGGACAAAGGAGTTCTTC. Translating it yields CASSDTGTKEFF.

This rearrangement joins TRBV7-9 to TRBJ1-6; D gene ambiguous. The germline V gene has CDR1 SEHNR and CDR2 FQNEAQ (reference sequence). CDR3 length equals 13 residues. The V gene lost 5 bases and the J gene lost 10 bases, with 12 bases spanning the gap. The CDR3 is CASSEGTESPLHF. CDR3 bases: TGTGCCAGCAGCGAGGGAACAGAATCACCCCTCCACTTT.